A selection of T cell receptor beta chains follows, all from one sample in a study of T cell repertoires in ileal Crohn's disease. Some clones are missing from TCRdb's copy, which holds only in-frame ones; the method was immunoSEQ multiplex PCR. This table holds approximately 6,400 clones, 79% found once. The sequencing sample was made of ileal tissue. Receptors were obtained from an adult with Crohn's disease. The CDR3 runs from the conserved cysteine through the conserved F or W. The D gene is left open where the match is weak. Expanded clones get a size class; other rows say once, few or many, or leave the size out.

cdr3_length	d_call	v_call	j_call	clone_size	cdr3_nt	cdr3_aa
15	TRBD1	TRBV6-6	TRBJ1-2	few	TGTGCCAGCAGTTATAAAACAGGGGAATACTATGGCTACACCTTC	CASSYKTGEYYGYTF
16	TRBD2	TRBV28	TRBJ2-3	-	TGTGCCAGCAGTTCCGAGACTAGCATAGTCACAGATACGCAGTATTTT	CASSSETSIVTDTQYF
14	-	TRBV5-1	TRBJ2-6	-	TGCGCCAGCAGCTTGAAGACAGGGGCCAACGTCCTGACTTTC	CASSLKTGANVLTF
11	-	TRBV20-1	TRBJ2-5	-	TGCAGTGCGCAGGGGAGAGAGACCCAGTACTTC	CSAQGRETQYF
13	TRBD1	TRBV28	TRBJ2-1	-	TGTGCCAGCGGGAGACAGGGGATCGATGAGCAGTTCTTC	CASGRQGIDEQFF
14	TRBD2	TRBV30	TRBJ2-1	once	TGTGCCTGGAGTGTACTAGCGGGATACAATGAGCAGTTCTTC	CAWSVLAGYNEQFF
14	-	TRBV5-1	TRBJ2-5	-	TGCGCCAGCAGCTTGGGACTGACCCAAGAGACCCAGTACTTC	CASSLGLTQETQYF
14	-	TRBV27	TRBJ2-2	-	TGTGCCAGCTCCTACAGGGCCAACACCGGGGAGCTGTTTTTT	CASSYRANTGELFF
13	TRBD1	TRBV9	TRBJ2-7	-	TGTGCCAGCAGCGTAGGGACAGGGAGCGAGCAGTACTTC	CASSVGTGSEQYF
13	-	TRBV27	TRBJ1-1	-	TGTGCCAGCAGCCATCCCCGGGGCACTGAAGCTTTCTTT	CASSHPRGTEAFF
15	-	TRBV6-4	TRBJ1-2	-	TGTGCCAGCAGGGCTCGTGGTCGGGGGTCGGAGGGCTACACCTTC	CASRARGRGSEGYTF
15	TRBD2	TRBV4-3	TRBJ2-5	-	TGCGCCAGCAGCCAAGGGACTAGCGGGAAAGAGACCCAGTACTTC	CASSQGTSGKETQYF
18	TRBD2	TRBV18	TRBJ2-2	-	TGTGCCAGCTCACCACCTGGGGAATTGACTAGCGGTGGTCGGTGGCTGTTTTTT	CASSPPGELTSGGRWLFF
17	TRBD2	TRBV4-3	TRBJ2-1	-	TGCGCCAGCAGCCAAGGCCTTAGCGGGAGGTCCTACAATGAGCAGTTCTTC	CASSQGLSGRSYNEQFF
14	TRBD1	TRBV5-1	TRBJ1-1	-	TGCGCCAGCAAGGGACAGGGCATGAACACTGAAGCTTTCTTT	CASKGQGMNTEAFF
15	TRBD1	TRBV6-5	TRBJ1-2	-	TGTGCCAGCAGTTCGGGACAGGGAGGCAACTATGGCTACACCTTC	CASSSGQGGNYGYTF
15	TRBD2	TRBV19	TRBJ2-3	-	TGTGCCAGTAGTATACAAGCGGGGGGCACAGATACGCAGTATTTT	CASSIQAGGTDTQYF
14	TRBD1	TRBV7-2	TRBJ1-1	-	TGTGCCAGCAGCGCGGGACAGATGAACACTGAAGCTTTCTTT	CASSAGQMNTEAFF
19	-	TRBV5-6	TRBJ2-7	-	TGTGCCAGCAGCTTGTTGGGGGGTTTTGGGTCAGGGGGACATAACGAGCAGTACTTC	CASSLLGGFGSGGHNEQYF
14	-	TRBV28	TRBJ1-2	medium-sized	TGTGCCAGCAGTTCCCTTACGCGGCCGTATGGCTACACCTTC	CASSSLTRPYGYTF
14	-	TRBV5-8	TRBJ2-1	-	TGTGCCAGCAGCTCTGGACTATTGGTGAATGAGCAGTTCTTC	CASSSGLLVNEQFF
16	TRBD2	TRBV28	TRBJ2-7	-	TGTGCCAGCAGTCCACTCTTGGCTAGCGGACGAGGGGAGCAGTACTTC	CASSPLLASGRGEQYF
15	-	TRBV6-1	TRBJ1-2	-	TGTGCCAGCAGTGAAGACCGGGTAGCTAACTATGGCTACACCTTC	CASSEDRVANYGYTF
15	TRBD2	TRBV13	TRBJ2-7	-	TGTGCCAGCAGTTGGACCGGGACTAGCGGACACGAGCAGTACTTC	CASSWTGTSGHEQYF
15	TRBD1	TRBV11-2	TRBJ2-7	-	TGTGCCAGCAGCTTAGAAACAGGGGGCACCTACGAGCAGTACTTC	CASSLETGGTYEQYF
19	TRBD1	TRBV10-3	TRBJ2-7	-	TGTGCCATCAGTGGACCCGGATCCCAACCGGGACAGGGAACGTACGAGCAGTACTTC	CAISGPGSQPGQGTYEQYF
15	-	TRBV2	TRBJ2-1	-	TGTGCCAGCAGTTTGCGGGACTCCTTATACAATGAGCAGTTCTTC	CASSLRDSLYNEQFF
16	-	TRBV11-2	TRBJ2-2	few	TGTGCCAGCAGCTCCCACATGGGAGAGAACACCGGGGAGCTGTTTTTT	CASSSHMGENTGELFF
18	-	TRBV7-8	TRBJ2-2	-	TGTGCCAGCAGCTTATACACCGAGCACAGGGCGAACACCGGGGAGCTGTTTTTT	CASSLYTEHRANTGELFF
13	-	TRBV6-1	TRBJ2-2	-	TGTGCCTGCCCCGGGGGAGGCACCGGGGAGCTGTTTTTT	CACPGGGTGELFF
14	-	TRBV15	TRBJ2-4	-	TGTGCCACCAGCCACGGGGGAGCCAAAAACATTCAGTACTTC	CATSHGGAKNIQYF
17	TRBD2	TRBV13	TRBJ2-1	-	TGTGCCAGCAGCTTAGAATTTGGCGGGAGGCCCTACAATGAGCAGTTCTTC	CASSLEFGGRPYNEQFF
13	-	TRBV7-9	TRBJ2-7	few	TGTGCCAGCAGCTTAGTAGCCTCTGGCGAGCAGTACTTC	CASSLVASGEQYF
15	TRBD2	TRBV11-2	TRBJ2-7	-	TGTGCCAGCAGCTTTACACTAGCGGAGGAATACGAGCAGTACTTC	CASSFTLAEEYEQYF
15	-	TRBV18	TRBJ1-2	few	TGTGCCAGCTCACCTGGGGCAGTAACCTTCTATGGCTACACCTTC	CASSPGAVTFYGYTF
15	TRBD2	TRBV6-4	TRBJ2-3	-	TGTGCCAGCAGTGCCGGGACTAGCGGGACAGATACGCAGTATTTT	CASSAGTSGTDTQYF
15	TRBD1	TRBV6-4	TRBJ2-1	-	TGTGCCAGCAGTGGATCAACAGGGGGCTACAATGAGCAGTTCTTC	CASSGSTGGYNEQFF
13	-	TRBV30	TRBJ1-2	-	TGTGCCTGGAGTGTAGTTCACAGGGCTGGCTACACCTTC	CAWSVVHRAGYTF
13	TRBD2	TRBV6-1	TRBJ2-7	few	TGTGCCAGCGCCGCGGGAGAAGGGTACGAGCAGTACTTC	CASAAGEGYEQYF
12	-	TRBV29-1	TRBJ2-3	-	TGCAGCCGTAGCGAGAGCACAGATACGCAGTATTTT	CSRSESTDTQYF
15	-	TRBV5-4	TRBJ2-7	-	TGTGCCAGCAGCCCCGCAGGGCTTATGCCCTACGAGCAGTACTTC	CASSPAGLMPYEQYF
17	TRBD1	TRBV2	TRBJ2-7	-	TGTGCCAGCAGAGGAGCAAACAGGGGCCGGGACTCCTACGAGCAGTACTTC	CASRGANRGRDSYEQYF
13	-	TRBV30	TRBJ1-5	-	TGTGCCTGGAGTCCACATAGCAATCAGCCCCAGCATTTT	CAWSPHSNQPQHF
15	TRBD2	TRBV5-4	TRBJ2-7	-	TGTGCCAGCAGCTTTTTAGCGGGAGATAGGTACGAGCAGTACTTC	CASSFLAGDRYEQYF
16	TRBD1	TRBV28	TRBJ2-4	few	TGTGCCAGCAGTGGGTGGACAGGGGGCGCGGGAAACATTCAGTACTTC	CASSGWTGGAGNIQYF
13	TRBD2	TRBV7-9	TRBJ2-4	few	TGTGCCAGCAGCCCCCCTAGCGGGTACATTCAGTACTTC	CASSPPSGYIQYF
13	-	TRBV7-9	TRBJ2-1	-	TGTGCCTTCCATTGGGGAGATGGGAATGAGCAGTTCTTC	CAFHWGDGNEQFF
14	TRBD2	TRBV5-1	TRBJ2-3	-	TGCGCCAGCAGCTTGGGCCGGGAGGGGGATACGCAGTATTTT	CASSLGREGDTQYF
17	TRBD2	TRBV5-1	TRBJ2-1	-	TGCGCCAGCAGCTTGCTCGCACTAGCGGGAGGGGACAATGAGCAGTTCTTC	CASSLLALAGGDNEQFF
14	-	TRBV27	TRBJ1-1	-	TGTGCCAGCAGTTTAGGGCAGAGGAACACTGAAGCTTTCTTT	CASSLGQRNTEAFF
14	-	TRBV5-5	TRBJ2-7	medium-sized	TGTGCCAGCAGCTATGGTAGGGGGGGCTACGAGCAGTACTTC	CASSYGRGGYEQYF
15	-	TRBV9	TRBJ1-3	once	TGTGCCAGCAGCGTATTAGGCGGATCTGGAAACACCATATATTTT	CASSVLGGSGNTIYF
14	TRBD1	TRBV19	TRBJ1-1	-	TGTGCCAGTAGATATGGACAGGGAGGCACTGAAGCTTTCTTT	CASRYGQGGTEAFF
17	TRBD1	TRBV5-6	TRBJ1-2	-	TGTGCCAGCAGCTTCCGCGGGACAGGACGGGCTAACTATGGCTACACCTTC	CASSFRGTGRANYGYTF
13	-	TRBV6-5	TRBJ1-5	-	TGTGCCAGCAGTTTCGGTTACAATCAGCCCCAGCATTTT	CASSFGYNQPQHF
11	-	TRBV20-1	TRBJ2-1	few	TGCAGTGCTAGAGATTTCCCTAAGCAGTTCTTC	CSARDFPKQFF
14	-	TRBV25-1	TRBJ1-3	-	TGTGCCAGCAGTGAATGGAGGGTGGCGGACACCATATATTTT	CASSEWRVADTIYF
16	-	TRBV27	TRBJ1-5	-	TGTGCCAGCGGGACTTTAGGACCTATGGGCAATCAGCCCCAGCATTTT	CASGTLGPMGNQPQHF
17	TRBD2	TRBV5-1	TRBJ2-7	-	TGCGCCAGCAGCTTGTGGGGACTAGCGGGAGGTACGCACGAGCAGTACTTC	CASSLWGLAGGTHEQYF
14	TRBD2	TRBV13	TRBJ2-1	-	TGTGCCAGCAGCACCCCTAGCGGGAGTGATGAGCAGTTCTTC	CASSTPSGSDEQFF